The 18 T cell receptor beta chains reported below all come from one sample, sequenced in a study of blood T cells in healthy people across ages. Primers used in a second PCR of about 7 to 12 cycles were a sample-barcoded 5' primer and a J-beta primer mix. TCRdb passed the 5' RACE reads through MiXCR, listing each CDR3 protein once. The sample contains approximately 780,000 distinct CDR3 sequences, around 24% of which appear only once. A further study also used this sample, focusing on T cells of mothers and their children.

Sequences were obtained from blood. These receptors were obtained from a boy between 10 and 17 years old in good health.

This clonotype appeared a few times. The rearrangement links TRBV15 to TRBJ2-4; D not resolved. Germline CDR1 is LNHNV and CDR2 is YYDKDF (reference sequence). Trimming pared 3 bases from V and 7 bases from J, leaving 4 bases between. The CDR3 loop spans 11 amino acids. The CDR3 spells CATSSSNIQYF. The DNA of the CDR3 is TGTGCCACCAGCAGTAGTAACATTCAGTACTTC. The complete variable domain, with remaining parts taken from reference TRBV15 and TRBJ2-4, reads DAMVIQNPRYQVTQFGKPVTLSCSQTLNHNVMYWYQQKSSQAPKLLFHYYDKDFNNEADTPDNFQSRRPNTSFCFLDIRSPGLGDTAMYLCATSSSNIQYFGAGTRLSVL.

The chain recombines TRBV20-1 with TRBJ2-5; no clear D. V was shortened by 5 bases and J by 3 bases, with 7 bases between the two germline ends. The CDR3 runs to 11 residues. Germline V lookup: CDR1 DFQATT, CDR2 SNEGSKA (reference sequence). CDR3 sequence (DNA): TGCAGTGCTTTGACGGAAGAGACCCAGTACTTC. Its protein is CSALTEETQYF.

The chain uses TRBV10-3 and TRBJ2-5; D is perhaps TRBD2 (6 bases). The DNA end is a closer match to TRBJ2-1, so the J assignment may be wrong. This CDR3 spans 17 amino acids. Germline CDR1 reads ENHRY; CDR2 reads SYGVKD. CDR3 sequence: CAISESWGALSGNEQFF. In DNA form, the CDR3 reads TGTGCCATCAGTGAGTCCTGGGGTGCCCTTAGCGGCAATGAGCAGTTCTTC.

This clonotype has a handful of counts. The junction and the germline gene differ at one end; a read error may be behind it. The V gene is TRBV20-1, the J gene TRBJ2-7, with 7 bases aligning to TRBD2. The last part of the DNA fits TRBJ2-1 better; the J call may be wrong. The CDR3 consists of 14 residues. CDR1 and CDR2 (germline): DFQATT, SNEGSKA (reference sequence). The DNA of the CDR3 is TGTGCTCCATCCGGGGGGTCCTCCTACAATGAGCAGTTCTTC. Translation: CAPSGGSSYNEQFF.

The chain joins TRBV12-3 or TRBV12-4 to TRBJ2-7; D assignment may be TRBD1 or TRBD2 (6 bases each). V lost 2 bases and J 6 bases, leaving 17 bases between the germline ends. The CDR3 extends over 15 amino acids. The CDR3 DNA reads as TGTGCCAGCAGTTTATTTGCGGGACAATCCGGCGAGCAGTACTTC. It encodes CASSLFAGQSGEQYF.

This clonotype was counted at least ten times. The J gene is TRBJ1-4, the V gene TRBV5-5; TRBD1 aligns across 8 bases. The germline V gene encodes CDR1 SGHKS and CDR2 YYEKEE (reference sequence). CDR3 size: 15 residues. After removal of 4 bases from V and 7 bases from J, the junction contained 9 bases not matched to a gene. The CDR3: CASSPVGQGAEKLFF. DNA for the CDR3: TGTGCCAGCAGCCCGGTTGGGCAGGGGGCTGAAAAACTGTTTTTT.

The chain carries TRBV6-6 and TRBJ1-2; 9 nucleotides line up with TRBD1. Per germline, CDR1 MNHNY and CDR2 SVGAGI (reference sequence). V shed 5 bases, J shed 4 bases, and the junction held 5 bases outside the gene matches. This CDR3 is 14 amino acids long. In nucleotides, the CDR3 is TGTGCCAGCAGTCGGGACAGGGCCACCTATGGCTACACCTTC. This translates into CASSRDRATYGYTF.

V gene TRBV7-6 combines with J gene TRBJ1-1; maybe TRBD1 (5 bases). CDR1 and CDR2 (germline): SGHVS, FNYEAQ. The V gene lost 5 bases and the J gene lost 0 bases, with 13 bases spanning the gap. CDR3 length: 15 amino acids. Here the CDR3 reads CASSPRGGLNTEAFF. The CDR3 bases are TGTGCCAGCAGCCCCCGGGGGGGTTTGAACACTGAAGCTTTCTTT.

The sample holds a few counts of this clonotype. The rearrangement joins TRBV7-2 to TRBJ2-5; 16 bases are a match to TRBD2. With the DNA end fitting TRBJ2-1 better, the J assignment may be wrong. This CDR3 is 18 amino acids long. Germline V gene lookup returns CDR1 SGHTA and CDR2 FQGNSA. CDR3 sequence reads: CASSPPGLAGGNYNEQFF. The CDR3 DNA follows: TGTGCCAGCAGCCCCCCGGGACTAGCGGGGGGGAACTACAATGAGCAGTTCTTC.

Details on this clonotype: Without the conserved terminal phenylalanine or tryptophan, this CDR3 likely stems from a read error. This chain joins TRBV7-2 and TRBJ1-6; 9 bases fit TRBD1. There are 15 residues in the CDR3. The V gene's germline CDR1 is SGHTA and CDR2 FQGNSA. The trim removed 5 bases at V and 5 bases at J, leaving 4 bases unmatched. CDR3: CASSGRDRDNSPLHL. CDR3 sequence (DNA): TGTGCCAGCAGCGGACGGGACAGGGATAATTCACCCCTCCACCTT.

The chain uses TRBV5-1 and TRBJ2-5; D tentatively fits TRBD1 or TRBD2 (5 bases each). The tail of the sequence fits TRBJ2-7 better, so the J call may be wrong. CDR3 length: 15 amino acids. Germline-derived CDR1 and CDR2 are SGHRS and YFSETQ. CDR3 bases: TGCGCCAGCAGCTTAGGGGACCGACGGATCTACGAGCAGTACTTC. It codes for CASSLGDRRIYEQYF.

A few counts support this clonotype. This chain links TRBV27 with TRBJ1-5, with unresolved D. CDR1 MNHEY and CDR2 SMNVEV come from the germline V gene (reference sequence). The CDR3 loop spans 13 amino acids. V was pared by 6 bases and J by 3 bases, with 9 bases between. The DNA for the CDR3 is TGTGCCAGCAGGATAGGGTTCAATCAGCCCCAGCATTTT. Protein: CASRIGFNQPQHF.

This chain connects TRBV20-1 to TRBJ2-5; perhaps D is TRBD1 or TRBD2 (5 bases each). The length of the CDR3 is 14 residues. Germline CDR1 DFQATT, CDR2 SNEGSKA (reference sequence). V was cut by 7 bases and J by 5 bases, with 20 bases left in between. Here the CDR3 DNA reads TGCAGTGGAAAAGATTCTAGCTGGGGGGAGACCCAGTACTTC. Encoded protein: CSGKDSSWGETQYF.

V usage is TRBV12-5 and J usage is TRBJ2-3; 8 nucleotides align to TRBD1. The V gene end was trimmed by 5 bases and the J gene end by 3 bases; junction bases not matched to a gene: 4. CDR1 and CDR2 from the germline V gene are LGHNT and FRNRAP. The CDR3 totals 14 residues. As DNA, the CDR3 is TGTGCTAGTGGTAGAGGACAGGGAACAGATACGCAGTATTTT. Its translation: CASGRGQGTDTQYF.

This chain uses TRBV12-3 or TRBV12-4 with TRBJ2-3; no clear D. The CDR3 is 13 residues long. V lost 3 bases, J lost 5 bases, and 9 bases lay in between. The DNA for the CDR3 is TGTGCCAGCAGTTTGTTTAGCCAAGATACGCAGTATTTT. Its protein product is CASSLFSQDTQYF.

This chain connects TRBV7-9 to TRBJ1-4, with D maybe TRBD1 (5 bases). The CDR3 contains 16 residues. Germline V lookup: CDR1 SEHNR, CDR2 FQNEAQ (reference sequence). The germline V and J ends were trimmed by 4 bases and 0 bases, with 12 bases remaining between them. CDR3 sequence: CASSYRTGATNEKLFF. CDR3 nucleotide sequence: TGTGCCAGCAGCTATCGAACAGGAGCAACTAATGAAAAACTGTTTTTT.

This clonotype was counted only a few times. The chain joins TRBV6-2 or TRBV6-3 to TRBJ2-7; D gene uncertain. V was pared by 4 bases and J by 0 bases, with 13 bases between. The germline gives CDR1 MNHEY, CDR2 SVGEGT. This CDR3 has 15 residues. The CDR3 spells CASSSTSQRSYEQYF. The CDR3 bases are TGTGCCAGCAGTTCTACCTCTCAACGCTCCTACGAGCAGTACTTC.

The chain links TRBV20-1 to TRBJ2-1; 8 nucleotides align to TRBD1. The junction had 8 bases not matched to a gene; V was cut back by 3 bases and J by 4 bases. This CDR3 region has 15 residues. CDR1 and CDR2 (germline): DFQATT, SNEGSKA (reference sequence). CDR3 in DNA: TGCAGTGCTAGTCCCCCCAGGGGGCGGTACAATGAGCAGTTCTTC. It encodes CSASPPRGRYNEQFF.